Below are 27 T cell receptor beta chains sequenced from a single sample in a study of cytomegalovirus exposure and HLA in healthy donors. 13 Jbeta primers and 60 Vbeta primers were used for the PCR. Measured with immunoSEQ multiplex PCR; TCRdb has only the in-frame clones, and not every one. The sample lists more than 150,000 clones, approximately 80% occurring once. Sequencing used PBMCs. Receptors originate from a girl between 10 and 17 years old in good health and CMV-seropositive.

This chain uses TRBV30 with TRBJ1-5; D gene unclear. The V gene lost 0 bases and the J gene lost 7 bases, with 16 bases spanning the gap. The CDR3 contains 15 residues. CDR1 is GTSNPN, CDR2 SVGIG, per germline (reference sequence). The CDR3 loop reads CAWSVRNRLKQPQHF. CDR3 coding DNA: TGTGCCTGGAGTGTACGAAACAGATTGAAACAGCCCCAGCATTTT.

The chain employs TRBV2 and TRBJ1-3, with D perhaps TRBD1 (6 bases). Germline values: CDR1 SNHLY, CDR2 FYNNEI. Trimming took 4 bases from V and 0 from J, leaving 7 bases between them. The CDR3 runs 14 residues. CDR3 amino acids: CASSGTDSGNTIYF. The CDR3 DNA follows: TGTGCCAGCAGTGGGACAGACTCTGGAAACACCATATATTTT.

This clone was detected once. This chain connects TRBV18 to TRBJ2-7, with 7 bases matching TRBD2. The CDR3 length is 13 residues. Germline V lookup: CDR1 KGHSH, CDR2 LQKENI. Trimming at V came to 6 bases and at J to 3 bases, leaving 5 bases not matched to a gene. CDR3 coding DNA: TGTGCCAGCTCCCCGGGACTATTCTACGAGCAGTACTTC. The encoded protein is CASSPGLFYEQYF. Looking up the rest from reference TRBV18 and TRBJ2-7 gives the full variable domain: NAGVMQNPRHLVRRRGQEARLRCSPMKGHSHVYWYRQLPEEGLKFMVYLQKENIIDESGMPKERFSAEFPKEGPSILRIQQVVRGDSAAYFCASSPGLFYEQYFGPGTRLTVT.

The rearrangement links TRBV4-1 to TRBJ2-4, with D possibly TRBD2 on 5 matching bases. V lost 1 base to trimming and J lost 1 base, with 11 bases between them. CDR1 is MGHRA, CDR2 YSYEKL, per germline. CDR3 length equals 16 residues. Written as DNA, the CDR3 is TGCGCCAGCAGCCAAGGAGGTCGCGGGGCCAAAAACATTCAGTACTTC. Translating it yields CASSQGGRGAKNIQYF.

This chain connects TRBV5-6 to TRBJ1-1; maybe TRBD1 (5 bases). This CDR3 has 14 amino acids. Germline lookup yields CDR1 SGHDT and CDR2 YYEEEE. The V end was cut by 4 bases, the J end by 0 bases, with 10 bases between. CDR3 coding DNA: TGTGCCAGCAGCGCAGGGATGATGAACACTGAAGCTTTCTTT. It specifies CASSAGMMNTEAFF.

The chain couples TRBV5-1 to TRBJ1-4, with D possibly matching TRBD1 (6 bases). The CDR3 runs 15 residues. The V and J ends lost 2 bases and 0 bases respectively, with 8 bases between them. Germline V gene lookup returns CDR1 SGHRS and CDR2 YFSETQ. This CDR3 is CASSLQGATNEKLFF. In DNA, the CDR3 is TGCGCCAGCAGCTTACAGGGAGCAACTAATGAAAAACTGTTTTTT.

This chain connects TRBV6-6 to TRBJ2-1; D may be TRBD1 (5 bases). V lost 2 bases and J lost 4, with 12 bases in between. The CDR3 totals 15 residues. Germline V gene data show CDR1 as MNHNY and CDR2 as SVGAGI (reference sequence). DNA for the CDR3: TGTGCCAGCAGTTACCCCCAGGGTGGGTACAATGAGCAGTTCTTC. It codes for CASSYPQGGYNEQFF.

This clone appeared a single time. This chain connects TRBV2 to TRBJ2-5; D may be TRBD1 (6 bases). Germline V gene data show CDR1 as SNHLY and CDR2 as FYNNEI. The length of the CDR3 is 14 residues. Trimming removed 8 bases at V and 4 bases at J, with 17 bases between. CDR3 protein: CASRMNGGLETQYF. In DNA form, the CDR3 reads TGTGCCAGCCGTATGAATGGGGGCTTAGAGACCCAGTACTTC.

The chain couples TRBV4-2 to TRBJ2-7, with a weak D call TRBD2 (6 bases). CDR1 and CDR2 from the germline V gene are LGHNA and YNFKEQ. This CDR3 contains 17 residues. Trimming cost V 0 bases and J 6 bases, with 21 bases left between them. In DNA form, the CDR3 reads TGTGCCAGCAGCCAAGAATTAGGGGCCGTGCAGGGAGGCGAGCAGTACTTC. Translating gives CASSQELGAVQGGEQYF.

V and J are TRBV10-1 and TRBJ2-3; the D gene is possibly TRBD1 (5 bases). The germline V and J ends were trimmed by 0 bases and 1 base, with 14 bases remaining between them. This CDR3 contains 17 residues. Germline CDR1 and CDR2: WNHNN and SYGVQD (reference sequence). DNA for the CDR3: TGCGCCAGCAGTGAGTCGTCCGGGTGGGGCCGCACAGATACGCAGTATTTT. It is translated as CASSESSGWGRTDTQYF.

This chain connects TRBV19 to TRBJ2-3; 12 nucleotides match TRBD2. From germline, CDR1 is LNHDA and CDR2 SQIVND (reference sequence). The J segment lost 7 bases and the V segment lost 0 bases, leaving 17 bases of the junction unmatched. The CDR3 runs to 20 residues. CDR3 nucleotide sequence: TGTGCCAGTAGTATAGACGGGACTAGCGGGTTTGGTGGTTTTCGGAATACGCAGTATTTT. Its protein product is CASSIDGTSGFGGFRNTQYF.

This chain connects TRBV27 to TRBJ2-7, with TRBD2 matching 14 bases. V lost 5 bases, J lost 11 bases, and 5 bases stayed unmatched. The CDR3 length is 13 residues. Germline values: CDR1 MNHEY, CDR2 SMNVEV (reference sequence). In DNA, the CDR3 is TGTGCCAGCAGTCGGACTAGCGGGAGGAATAAGTACTTC. This translates into CASSRTSGRNKYF.

The genes are TRBV13 and TRBJ2-5; D possibly corresponds to TRBD2 (5 bases). The germline CDR1 and CDR2 sequences are PRHDT and FYEKMQ (reference sequence). Trimming took off 0 bases at V and 5 bases at J, with 16 bases between the two ends. This CDR3 is built from 16 residues. The CDR3 nucleotides are TGTGCCAGCAGCTTAGGGGACCGGGAAGATCAGGAGACCCAGTACTTC. Amino acid sequence: CASSLGDREDQETQYF.

V usage is TRBV27 and J usage is TRBJ2-1; 10 bases align to TRBD2. CDR3 size: 12 residues. From germline, CDR1 is MNHEY and CDR2 SMNVEV (reference sequence). The junction had 2 bases not matched to a gene; V was cut back by 5 bases and J by 10 bases. The CDR3 DNA reads as TGTGCCAGCAGTAAACTAGCGGGGGAGCAGTTCTTC. Amino acids: CASSKLAGEQFF.

The chain joins TRBV7-9 to TRBJ1-1; D remains unclear. This CDR3 has 12 amino acids. Between the trimmed V and J ends, which lost 0 bases and 10 bases, there was a span of 9 bases. Germline V gene data show CDR1 as SEHNR and CDR2 as FQNEAQ (reference sequence). The CDR3 nucleotides read TGTGCCAGCAGCTTAGCGGAGCTGGGAGCTTTCTTT. Translated, it gives CASSLAELGAFF. Variable domain in full (rest from reference TRBV7-9 and TRBJ1-1): DTGVSQNPRHKITKRGQNVTFRCDPISEHNRLYWYRQTLGQGPEFLTYFQNEAQLEKSRLLSDRFSAERPKGSFSTLEIQRTEQGDSAMYLCASSLAELGAFFGQGTRLTVV.

The J gene is TRBJ2-1, the V gene TRBV5-8, with 9 bases fitting TRBD2. The CDR3 is 15 amino acids. V gave up 4 bases and J gave up 6 bases; unmatched junction bases: 8. CDR1 is SGHTS, CDR2 YDEGEE, per germline. DNA of the CDR3: TGTGCCAGCAGCCCCTTAGCGGGAGTCCTCAATGAGCAGTTCTTC. It is translated as CASSPLAGVLNEQFF.

The chain is built from TRBV19 and TRBJ2-6, with D possibly TRBD2 on 6 matching bases. Germline assignment: CDR1 LNHDA and CDR2 SQIVND (reference sequence). Deletions cut 5 bases from V and 0 bases from J, with 14 bases between. This CDR3 region has 17 residues. The CDR3 region has the DNA TGTGCCAGTAGTCCCCGGGACTCCCGCTCTGGGGCCAACGTCCTGACTTTC. As protein: CASSPRDSRSGANVLTF. The variable domain in full, with the rest retrieved from reference TRBV19 and TRBJ2-6, is DGGITQSPKYLFRKEGQNVTLSCEQNLNHDAMYWYRQDPGQGLRLIYYSQIVNDFQKGDIAEGYSVSREKKESFPLTVTSAQKNPTAFYLCASSPRDSRSGANVLTFGAGSRLTVL.

The chain uses TRBV5-1 and TRBJ2-3, with D perhaps matching TRBD2 (6 bases). Trimming left V 2 bases short and J 0 bases short, with 13 bases between. Per the germline V gene, CDR1 is SGHRS and CDR2 is YFSETQ. This CDR3 has 16 amino acids. The CDR3 DNA is TGCGCCAGCAGCTTAGGTTCGGCGGGAAGCACAGATACGCAGTATTTT. This gives the protein CASSLGSAGSTDTQYF.

The chain links TRBV6-5 to TRBJ2-1; TRBD1 is a possible D gene (5 bases). V was clipped by 2 bases and J by 10 bases, with 12 bases between them. Looked up from germline, CDR1 is MNHEY and CDR2 is SVGAGI. The CDR3 extends over 13 amino acids. The chain's CDR3 is CASSYAIRGEQFF. In DNA form, the CDR3 reads TGTGCCAGCAGTTACGCAATAAGGGGCGAGCAGTTCTTC.

This clone was recorded once. CDR3 in DNA: TGCGCCAGCATGACTAGCGGCTACGAGCAGTACTTC. This sequence encodes CASMTSGYEQYF. The rearrangement uses TRBV10-1 and TRBJ2-7; 9 bases are shared with TRBD2. In germline, CDR1 is WNHNN, CDR2 SYGVQD (reference sequence). The CDR3 has 12 amino acids. V lost 7 bases, J lost 3 bases, and 1 base stayed unmatched.

The chain has TRBV25-1 and TRBJ2-1; 8 bases agree with TRBD2. From germline, CDR1 is MGHDK and CDR2 SYGVNS. Germline trimming cut 5 bases from V and 2 bases from J; bases unmatched to any gene: 5. The CDR3 extends over 15 amino acids. The CDR3 sequence: CASSRAGGAYNEQFF. The CDR3 region has the DNA TGTGCCAGCAGTCGGGCGGGAGGTGCCTACAATGAGCAGTTCTTC.

The rearrangement joins TRBV5-1 to TRBJ2-1, with 13 bases fitting TRBD2. Germline V CDR1 and CDR2: SGHRS, YFSETQ. The junction had 5 bases not matched to a gene; V was cut back by 3 bases and J by 5 bases. The CDR3 covers 16 residues. The CDR3 here is CASSWRLAGGHNEQFF. For the CDR3, the DNA is TGCGCCAGCAGCTGGCGACTAGCGGGAGGCCACAATGAGCAGTTCTTC.

This clone turned up a few times. This chain connects TRBV7-8 to TRBJ2-2; the match to TRBD1 covers 10 bases. Per germline, CDR1 SGHVS and CDR2 FQNEAQ. This CDR3 is built from 17 residues. Germline trimming cut 2 bases from V and 1 base from J; bases unmatched to any gene: 4. CDR3 coding DNA: TGTGCCAGCAGCTTAACCCGGGACAGGGGGAACACCGGGGAGCTGTTTTTT. Translated, it gives CASSLTRDRGNTGELFF.

In regard to this clone: At one end the junction does not follow the germline gene, possibly because of a read error. The chain recombines TRBV18 with TRBJ2-5; 10 nucleotides line up with TRBD2. Germline CDR1 and CDR2: KGHSH and LQKENI. The CDR3 contains 16 residues. The CDR3 is CASSPPSGRDHETQYF. The CDR3 coding sequence is TGTGCCAGCTCACCACCGAGCGGGAGGGACCACGAGACCCAGTACTTC.

CDR3 in amino acids: CATSRGGGRGPRETQYF. The CDR3, as DNA: TGTGCCACCAGCAGAGGAGGGGGGCGGGGGCCGAGGGAGACCCAGTACTTC. The chain couples TRBV15 to TRBJ2-5; weak D call: TRBD2 (7 bases). This CDR3 has 17 amino acids. CDR1 is LNHNV, CDR2 YYDKDF, per germline (reference sequence). V lost 1 base and J 5 bases, leaving 20 bases between the germline ends.

This clone was picked up a small number of times. The chain uses TRBV15 and TRBJ2-3, with D possibly TRBD1 on 6 matching bases. CDR3 length: 14 amino acids. Germline V CDR1 and CDR2: LNHNV, YYDKDF (reference sequence). The ends were cut back, 3 bases at V and 3 bases at J, with 10 bases in the middle. The CDR3 DNA reads as TGTGCCACCAGCAGGCAGGGGTCGACAGATACGCAGTATTTT. Encoded protein: CATSRQGSTDTQYF.

The chain couples TRBV7-2 to TRBJ2-7, with TRBD2 matching 7 bases. Germline V gene sequence: CDR1 SGHTA, CDR2 FQGNSA. The CDR3 has 12 residues. The V segment lost 3 bases and the J segment 5 bases; nucleotides outside the gene matches: 1. CDR3 DNA sequence: TGTGCCAGCAGCTTGACTAGCAACGAGCAGTACTTC. This gives the protein CASSLTSNEQYF.